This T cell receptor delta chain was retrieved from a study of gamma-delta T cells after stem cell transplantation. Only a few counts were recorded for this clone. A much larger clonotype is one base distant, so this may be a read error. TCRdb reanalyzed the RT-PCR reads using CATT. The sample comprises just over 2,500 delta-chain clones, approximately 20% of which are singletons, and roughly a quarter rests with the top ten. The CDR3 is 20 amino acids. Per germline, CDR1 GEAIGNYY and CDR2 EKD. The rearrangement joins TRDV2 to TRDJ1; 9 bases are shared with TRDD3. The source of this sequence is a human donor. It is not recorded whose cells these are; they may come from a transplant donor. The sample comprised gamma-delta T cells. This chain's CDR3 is CACDTVVTGGPGEYTYKLIF. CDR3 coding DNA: TGTGCCTGTGACACCGTGGTAACTGGGGGACCTGGTGAGTACACCTATAAACTCATCTTT.